This record looks at one T cell receptor beta chain sequence and its context. The PCR used 60 Vbeta and 13 Jbeta primers. Measured with immunoSEQ multiplex PCR; TCRdb has only the in-frame clones, and not every one. The table lists about 150,000 clones, 60% to 80% of them singletons, with approximately 11% in the top ten. The data were obtained in a study of cytomegalovirus exposure and HLA in healthy donors. Per germline, CDR1 MNHEY and CDR2 SVGAGI. Trimming left V 5 bases short and J 7 bases short, with 14 bases between. The CDR3 is 14 amino acids. The origin of this receptor is a young man in good health and CMV-seropositive. Sequencing was performed on PBMCs. V is TRBV6-5 and J is TRBJ1-4; D is unresolved. CDR3 DNA sequence: TGTGCCAGCAGTGCCCCTCGATGGGCTGAAAAACTGTTTTTT. This codes for CASSAPRWAEKLFF.